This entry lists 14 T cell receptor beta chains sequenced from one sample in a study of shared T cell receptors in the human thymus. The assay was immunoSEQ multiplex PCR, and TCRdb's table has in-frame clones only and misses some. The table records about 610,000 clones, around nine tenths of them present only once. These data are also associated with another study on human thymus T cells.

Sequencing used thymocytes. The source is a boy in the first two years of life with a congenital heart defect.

This chain's CDR3 is CASSEETSGSIDSYNEQFF. In DNA form, the CDR3 reads TGTGCCAGCAGCGAGGAGACTAGCGGGAGCATAGACTCCTACAATGAGCAGTTCTTC. The chain has TRBV9 and TRBJ2-1, with 12 bases matching TRBD2. The trim removed 3 bases at V and 0 bases at J, leaving 10 bases unmatched. Germline assignment: CDR1 SGDLS and CDR2 YYNGEE. This CDR3 region has 19 residues.

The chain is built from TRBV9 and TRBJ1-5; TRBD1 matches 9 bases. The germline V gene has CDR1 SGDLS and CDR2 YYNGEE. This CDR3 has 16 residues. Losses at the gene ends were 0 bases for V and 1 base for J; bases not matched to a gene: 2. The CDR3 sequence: CASSVGTGESNQPQHF. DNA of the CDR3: TGTGCCAGCAGCGTAGGGACAGGGGAAAGCAATCAGCCCCAGCATTTT.

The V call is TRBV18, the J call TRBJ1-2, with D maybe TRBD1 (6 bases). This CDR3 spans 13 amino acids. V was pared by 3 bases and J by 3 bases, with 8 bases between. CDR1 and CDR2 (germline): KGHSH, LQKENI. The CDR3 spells CASSPGGHYGYTF. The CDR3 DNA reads TGTGCCAGCTCACCGGGGGGGCACTATGGCTACACCTTC.

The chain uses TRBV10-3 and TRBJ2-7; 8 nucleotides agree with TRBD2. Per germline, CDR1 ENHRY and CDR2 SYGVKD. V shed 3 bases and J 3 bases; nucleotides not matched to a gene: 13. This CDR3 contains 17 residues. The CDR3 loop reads CAISDPGLAGRDYEQYF. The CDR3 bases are TGTGCCATCAGTGACCCGGGGCTAGCGGGCCGCGACTACGAGCAGTACTTC.

CDR3 in amino acids: CASSQEREEPHEQFF. The CDR3 bases are TGTGCCAGCAGCCAAGAGAGGGAGGAACCCCATGAGCAGTTCTTC. The rearrangement joins TRBV14 to TRBJ2-1; a possible D gene is TRBD2 (6 bases). Germline V CDR1 and CDR2: SGHDN, FVKESK. The V gene lost 0 bases and the J gene lost 8 bases, with 14 bases spanning the gap. The CDR3 is 15 amino acids. Full variable domain (outside the CDR3, taken from reference TRBV14 and TRBJ2-1): EAGVTQFPSHSVIEKGQTVTLRCDPISGHDNLYWYRRVMGKEIKFLLHFVKESKQDESGMPNNRFLAERTGGTYSTLKVQPAELEDSGVYFCASSQEREEPHEQFFGPGTRLTVL.

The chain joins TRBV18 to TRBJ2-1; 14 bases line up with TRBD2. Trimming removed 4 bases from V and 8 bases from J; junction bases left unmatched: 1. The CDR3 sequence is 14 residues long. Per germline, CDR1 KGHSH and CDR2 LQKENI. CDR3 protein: CASSLGLAGDEQFF. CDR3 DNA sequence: TGTGCCAGCTCACTGGGACTAGCGGGGGATGAGCAGTTCTTC.

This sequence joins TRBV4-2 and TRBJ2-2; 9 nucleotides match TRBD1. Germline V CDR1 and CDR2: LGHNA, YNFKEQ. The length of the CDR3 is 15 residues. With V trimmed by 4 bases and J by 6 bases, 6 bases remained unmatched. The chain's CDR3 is CASSPGQGKAGELFF. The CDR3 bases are TGTGCCAGCAGCCCCGGACAGGGGAAGGCCGGGGAGCTGTTTTTT.

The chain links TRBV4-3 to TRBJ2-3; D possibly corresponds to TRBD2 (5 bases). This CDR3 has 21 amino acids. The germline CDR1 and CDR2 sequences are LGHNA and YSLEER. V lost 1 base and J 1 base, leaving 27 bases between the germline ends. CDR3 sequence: CASSQGLSSIPNRGGTDTQYF. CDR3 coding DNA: TGCGCCAGCAGCCAAGGGTTATCTAGCATACCGAATCGCGGTGGCACAGATACGCAGTATTTT.

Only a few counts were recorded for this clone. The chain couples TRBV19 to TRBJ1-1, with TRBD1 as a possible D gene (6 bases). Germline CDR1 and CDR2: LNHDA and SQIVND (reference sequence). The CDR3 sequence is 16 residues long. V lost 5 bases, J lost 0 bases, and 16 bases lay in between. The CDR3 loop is CASSQDRNRMNTEAFF. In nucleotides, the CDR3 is TGTGCCAGTAGTCAGGACAGAAATAGAATGAACACTGAAGCTTTCTTT.

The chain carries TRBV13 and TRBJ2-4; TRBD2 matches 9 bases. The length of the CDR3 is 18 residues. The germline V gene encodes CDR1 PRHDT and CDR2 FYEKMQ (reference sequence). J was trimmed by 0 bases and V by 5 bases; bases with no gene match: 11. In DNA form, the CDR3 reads TGTGCCAGCAGCGAGGGGCTAGCGGGATTATCAGCCAAAAACATTCAGTACTTC. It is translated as CASSEGLAGLSAKNIQYF.

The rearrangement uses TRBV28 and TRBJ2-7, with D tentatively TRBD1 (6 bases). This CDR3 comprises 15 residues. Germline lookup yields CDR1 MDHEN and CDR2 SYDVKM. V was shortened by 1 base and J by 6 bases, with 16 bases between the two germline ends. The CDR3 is CASSLLNRECGEQYF. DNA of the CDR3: TGTGCCAGCAGTTTATTGAACAGGGAGTGCGGCGAGCAGTACTTC.

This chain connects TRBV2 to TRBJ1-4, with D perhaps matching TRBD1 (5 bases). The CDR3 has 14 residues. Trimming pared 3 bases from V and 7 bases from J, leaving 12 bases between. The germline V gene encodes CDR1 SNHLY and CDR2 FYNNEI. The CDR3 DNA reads TGTGCCAGCAGTGAGGGTGGGACTTTTGAAAAACTGTTTTTT. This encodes CASSEGGTFEKLFF.

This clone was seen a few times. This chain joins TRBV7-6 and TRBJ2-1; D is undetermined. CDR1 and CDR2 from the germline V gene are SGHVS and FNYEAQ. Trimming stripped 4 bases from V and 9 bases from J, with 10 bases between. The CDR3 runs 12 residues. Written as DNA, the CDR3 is TGTGCCAGCAGCTGGATCGGCGGTGAGCAGTTCTTC. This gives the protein CASSWIGGEQFF.

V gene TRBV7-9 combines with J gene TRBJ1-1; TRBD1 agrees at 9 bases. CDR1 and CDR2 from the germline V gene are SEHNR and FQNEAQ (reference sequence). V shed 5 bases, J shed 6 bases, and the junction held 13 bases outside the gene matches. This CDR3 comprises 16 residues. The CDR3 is CASSPQGAEDKAEAFF. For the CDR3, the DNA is TGTGCCAGCAGCCCACAGGGGGCGGAGGACAAGGCTGAAGCTTTCTTT.